The text below deals with one T cell receptor (beta chain). Its antigen is as yet unknown. This entry comes from a study of cytomegalovirus exposure and HLA in healthy donors. The study's findings and limits: An observed cluster of highly shared sequence variants was recorded as a likely sequencing artifact.

The CDR3 runs 16 residues. The V end lost 5 bases, the J end lost 5 bases, and 21 bases lay between the germline ends. Germline V CDR1 and CDR2: MDHEN, SYDVKM. Primers for the PCR totalled 60 Vbeta and 13 Jbeta. This table comes from immunoSEQ multiplex PCR, and its TCRdb copy is limited to in-frame clones, with some not included. Of some 220,000 clones listed, approximately 82% were seen once; the top ten hold roughly 0.58%. The sequencing sample was made of PBMCs. This TCR derives from a woman aged 40 to 55 in good health and CMV-seronegative. This chain connects TRBV28 to TRBJ1-2, with a possible D match to TRBD1 (5 bases). Here the CDR3 reads CASSPIVFLGGYGYTF. DNA for the CDR3: TGTGCCAGCAGTCCAATAGTGTTCTTGGGGGGATATGGCTACACCTTC.